This T cell receptor beta chain was identified in a study of cytomegalovirus exposure and HLA in healthy donors. General study points: One later analysis reportedly identified an Asian-associated ancestry cluster that showed fewer N-insertions than the approximately 700-donor mean. A later analysis linked a missense DCLRE1C variant to TCR beta V- and J-gene trimming. Sequence variants that were highly shared formed a cluster that was likely a sequencing artifact. It was only CMV serostatus that was available as immune exposure information.

The PCR was carried out with 60 Vbeta primers and 13 Jbeta primers. Measured with immunoSEQ multiplex PCR; TCRdb has only the in-frame clones, and not every one. The data show about 230,000 clones, around 80% seen once. The CDR3 totals 16 residues. Germline values: CDR1 SGHDT, CDR2 YYEEEE. V dropped 3 bases and J dropped 10; count of bases not matched to a gene: 11. On this clone itself: As yet, its antigen is unknown.

Sequencing input: PBMCs. The V and J genes are TRBV5-6 and TRBJ1-6; 9 bases align to TRBD1. The TCR comes from a boy younger than 18 in good health and CMV-seronegative. CDR3 bases: TGTGCCAGCAGCTCACCCTGGGACAGGGTCCCATCACCCCTCCACTTT. This encodes CASSSPWDRVPSPLHF.